Detailed here is one T cell receptor beta chain. Some clones are missing from TCRdb's copy, which holds only in-frame ones; the method was immunoSEQ multiplex PCR. The sample has fewer than 25,000 clones; approximately 90% are singletons. The data stem from a study of preoperative IRX-2 immunotherapy in early breast cancer. Treatment given: preoperative locoregional IRX-2 cytokine immunotherapy. Preoperative locoregional IRX-2 cytokine immunotherapy was tested in the phase Ib source study. V lost 1 base to trimming and J lost 5 bases, with 8 bases between them. CDR3 length: 14 residues. Germline CDR1 SGHNT, CDR2 YENEEA.

V usage is TRBV11-3 and J usage is TRBJ1-4; D is unresolved. The starting material was tumor tissue, obtained after IRX-2 immunotherapy. This TCR was recovered from a human donor with breast cancer. Written as DNA, the CDR3 is TGTGCCAGCAGCTTAGGAAGGGAAAATGAAAAACTGTTTTTT. Encoded protein: CASSLGRENEKLFF.